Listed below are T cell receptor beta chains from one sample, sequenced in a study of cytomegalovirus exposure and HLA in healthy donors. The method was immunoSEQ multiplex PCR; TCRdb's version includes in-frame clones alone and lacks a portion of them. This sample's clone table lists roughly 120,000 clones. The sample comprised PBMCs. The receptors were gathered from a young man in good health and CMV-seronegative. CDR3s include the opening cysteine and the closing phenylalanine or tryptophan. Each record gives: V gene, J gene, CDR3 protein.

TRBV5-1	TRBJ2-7	CASSSTGTSGRRIGSEQYF
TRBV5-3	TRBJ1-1	CARSPQSPGTMNTEAFF
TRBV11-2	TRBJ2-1	CATRDRTLLPYNEQFF
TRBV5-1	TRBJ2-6	CASKDRAGANVLTF
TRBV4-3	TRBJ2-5	CASSQDLASRKTQYF
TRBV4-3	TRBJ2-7	CASSQSAYYEQYF
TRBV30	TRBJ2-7	CAWSVTQGYEQYF
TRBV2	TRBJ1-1	CASSDQVSRAGHF
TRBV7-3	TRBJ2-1	CASGLGDNEQFF
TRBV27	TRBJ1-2	CASSQGGAYGYTF
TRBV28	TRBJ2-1	CASSSFISGRVHNEQFF
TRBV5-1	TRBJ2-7	CASTPGGQGSYEQYF
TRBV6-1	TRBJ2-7	CASSPNSGSYEQYF
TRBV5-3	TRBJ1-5	CARSLAWDRGPGQPQHF
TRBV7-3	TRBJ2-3	CASSLGASGSSTDTQYF
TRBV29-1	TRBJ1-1	CSAVGDREQAFF
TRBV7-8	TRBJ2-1	CASLLMGPGDYNEQFF
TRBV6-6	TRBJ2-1	CASSYGQIAEQFF